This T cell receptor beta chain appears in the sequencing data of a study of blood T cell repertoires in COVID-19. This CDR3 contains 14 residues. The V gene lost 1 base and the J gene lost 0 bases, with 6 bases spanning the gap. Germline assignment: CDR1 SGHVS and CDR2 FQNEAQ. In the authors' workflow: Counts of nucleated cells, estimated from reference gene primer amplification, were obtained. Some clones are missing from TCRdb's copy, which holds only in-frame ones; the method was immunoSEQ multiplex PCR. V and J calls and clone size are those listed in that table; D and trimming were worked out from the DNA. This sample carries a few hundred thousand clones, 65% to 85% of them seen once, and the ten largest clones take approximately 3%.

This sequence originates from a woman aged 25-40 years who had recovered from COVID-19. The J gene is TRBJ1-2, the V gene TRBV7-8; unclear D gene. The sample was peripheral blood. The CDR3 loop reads CASSLDLSNYGYTF. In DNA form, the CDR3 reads TGTGCCAGCAGCTTAGATCTGTCTAACTATGGCTACACCTTC.